This entry lists 10 T cell receptor beta chains sequenced from one sample in a study of T cells after yellow fever vaccination. TCRdb recomputed calls from the 5' RACE reads with MiXCR, one row per CDR3 protein. Counted here are fewer than 450,000 distinct CDR3 sequences, less than 9.5% occurring once; the ten biggest clones make up around 17%. The sample in question was PBMCs, obtained roughly 45 days after the first yellow fever vaccination. The receptors were sampled from a man aged 18 to 35 who received the YFV17D yellow fever vaccine.

This clonotype has at least ten counts. The gene calls are TRBV27 and TRBJ2-7; 8 bases map to TRBD1. Germline V gene sequence: CDR1 MNHEY, CDR2 SMNVEV (reference sequence). The V and J ends lost 4 bases and 0 bases, in that order; junction bases with no gene match: 5. This CDR3 has 15 amino acids. As DNA, the CDR3 is TGTGCCAGCAGTTCCCCCGGACAGGGCTCCTACGAGCAGTACTTC. It codes for CASSSPGQGSYEQYF.

This clonotype was detected a few times. The rearrangement joins TRBV20-1 to TRBJ2-5; TRBD1 aligns across 8 bases. Trimming took 0 bases from V and 4 from J; bases not matched to a gene: 7. In germline, CDR1 is DFQATT, CDR2 SNEGSKA (reference sequence). The CDR3 length is 15 residues. The DNA for the CDR3 is TGCAGTGCTAGAGATCCCAGGACAGGGTTAGAGACCCAGTACTTC. This encodes CSARDPRTGLETQYF.

Ten or more counts support this clonotype. CDR3 DNA: TGTGCCAGCAGGCAAACAGGGGTTAACTATGGCTACACCTTC. This sequence encodes CASRQTGVNYGYTF. The rearrangement joins TRBV12-3 or TRBV12-4 to TRBJ1-2; TRBD1 agrees at 7 bases. CDR3 length: 14 residues. Unmatched junction bases numbered 5, after V lost 6 bases and J lost 1 base.

The chain uses TRBV28 and TRBJ2-7; D unresolved. CDR1 and CDR2 (germline): MDHEN, SYDVKM. There are 13 residues in the CDR3. V was trimmed by 8 bases and J by 3 bases, leaving 14 bases between them. Here the CDR3 DNA reads TGTGCCAGCTCCCAACCTCCGGTCTACGAGCAGTACGTC. Translating gives CASSQPPVYEQYV.

This clonotype came up a few times. This rearrangement joins TRBV6-1 to TRBJ2-3; D is uncertain. The CDR3 loop spans 14 amino acids. Trimming took 7 bases from V and 2 from J, leaving 13 bases between them. Germline V CDR1 and CDR2: MNHNS, SASEGT. The CDR3 loop is CASTSPELTDTQYF. For the CDR3, the DNA is TGTGCCAGCACCTCCCCAGAGCTCACAGATACGCAGTATTTT.

V gene TRBV4-1 combines with J gene TRBJ2-2; TRBD2 aligns across 7 bases. Looked up from germline, CDR1 is MGHRA and CDR2 is YSYEKL. Trimming took 4 bases from V and 5 from J; bases not matched to a gene: 7. The CDR3 runs to 15 residues. In DNA form, the CDR3 reads TGCGCCAGCAGCCGACCCCCTAGCGGAACCGGGGAGCTGTTTTTT. This gives the protein CASSRPPSGTGELFF.

The gene calls are TRBV29-1 and TRBJ1-3; D remains ambiguous. Germline V gene sequence: CDR1 SQVTM, CDR2 ANQGSEA. The CDR3 runs to 14 residues. With 1 base removed from V and 6 bases from J, the gap between germline ends came to 13 bases. The CDR3 protein is CSVEGLQHVNTIYF. CDR3 in DNA: TGCAGCGTTGAAGGGCTACAGCACGTAAACACCATATATTTT. Full variable domain (remainder filled in from reference TRBV29-1 and TRBJ1-3): SAVISQKPSRDICQRGTSLTIQCQVDSQVTMMFWYRQQPGQSLTLIATANQGSEATYESGFVIDKFPISRPNLTFSTLTVSNMSPEDSSIYLCSVEGLQHVNTIYFGEGSWLTVV.

This clonotype has a handful of counts. This rearrangement joins TRBV7-3 to TRBJ2-5; possibly TRBD2 for D (6 bases). Germline loops: CDR1 SGHTA, CDR2 FQGTGA. The CDR3 extends over 15 amino acids. Trimming took off 3 bases at V and 5 bases at J, with 16 bases between the two ends. CDR3 amino acids: CASSFGAGLTETQYF. DNA of the CDR3: TGTGCCAGCAGCTTCGGGGCGGGGCTGACTGAGACCCAGTACTTC. Using reference TRBV7-3 and TRBJ2-5 for the parts outside the CDR3, the full variable domain is GAGVSQTPSNKVTEKGKYVELRCDPISGHTALYWYRQSLGQGPEFLIYFQGTGAADDSGLPNDRFFAVRPEGSVSTLKIQRTERGDSAVYLCASSFGAGLTETQYFGPGTRLLVL.

The chain employs TRBV5-1 and TRBJ1-3; no reliable D call. The CDR3 sequence is 15 residues long. Germline V CDR1 and CDR2: SGHRS, YFSETQ. V was cut by 4 bases and J by 2 bases, with 13 bases left in between. This CDR3 reads CASSPDTYPGNTIYF. The CDR3 nucleotides are TGCGCCAGCAGCCCAGACACCTACCCTGGAAACACCATATATTTT.

V gene TRBV24-1 combines with J gene TRBJ2-1; 9 bases align to TRBD2. The ends lost 4 bases at V and 13 bases at J; junction bases unmatched: 7. Germline assignment: CDR1 KGHDR and CDR2 SFDVKD. The CDR3 extends over 13 amino acids. The CDR3 sequence: CATSDSSGVHQFF. The DNA for the CDR3 is TGTGCCACCAGTGACTCTAGCGGGGTGCACCAGTTCTTC.